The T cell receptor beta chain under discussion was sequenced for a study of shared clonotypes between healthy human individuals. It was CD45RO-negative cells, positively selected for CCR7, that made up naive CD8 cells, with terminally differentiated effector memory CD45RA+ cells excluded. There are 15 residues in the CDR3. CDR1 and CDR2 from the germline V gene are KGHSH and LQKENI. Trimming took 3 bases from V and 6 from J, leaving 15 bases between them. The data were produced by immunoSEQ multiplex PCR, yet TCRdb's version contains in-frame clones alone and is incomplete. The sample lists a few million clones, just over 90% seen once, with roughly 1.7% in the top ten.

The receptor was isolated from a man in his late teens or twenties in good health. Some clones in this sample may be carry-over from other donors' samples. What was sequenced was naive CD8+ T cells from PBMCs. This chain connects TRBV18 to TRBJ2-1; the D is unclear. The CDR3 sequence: CASSPDPIQGNEQFF. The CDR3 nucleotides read TGTGCCAGCTCACCGGACCCCATCCAAGGCAATGAGCAGTTCTTC.